This T cell receptor beta chain originates from a study of OX40 agonist ivuxolimab in advanced cancers. Study details: Enrollees could have had prior anti-PD-1, anti-PD-L1 or anti-CTLA-4 therapy, which 40% to 45% had received.

Study conclusions and caveats: CD8+ T cells were the subset that, on average, had more expanded clones than CD4+.

Sequenced by immunoSEQ multiplex PCR; TCRdb stores in-frame clones only, minus some. The profile covers 65,000 to 85,000 clones, with over 80% appearing a single time and about 1.8% taken by the ten largest. Note on this clone: Its specificity is not known.

The CDR3 is 13 amino acids. V was pared by 8 bases and J by 5 bases, with 4 bases of the junction left unmatched. Germline V gives CDR1 ENHRY, CDR2 SYGVKD. The source material was CD4+ or CD8+ T cells sorted from blood, sampled in a trial of the OX40 agonist ivuxolimab. This chain links TRBV10-3 with TRBJ1-5; 9 nucleotides agree with TRBD1. The TCR sequence derives from an adult with an advanced solid tumor such as melanoma, head and neck, liver or kidney cancer. In DNA form, the CDR3 reads TGTGCCATCCGGACAGGGGAACATCAGCCCCAGCATTTT. Its protein product is CAIRTGEHQPQHF.